Below are 7 T cell receptor beta chains sequenced from a single sample in a study of response to subunit inactivated influenza vaccine. Using its own MiXCR run on the RT-PCR reads, TCRdb lists one record per CDR3 protein. The profile shows around 520,000 distinct CDR3 sequences, about an eighth of them singletons. Sample: PBMCs from blood, taken on the day of vaccination. Source of these receptors: a man aged 50 or older who received an inactivated influenza vaccine.

The chain couples TRBV20-1 to TRBJ2-2; TRBD1 aligns across 10 bases. This CDR3 is 16 amino acids long. The germline V gene has CDR1 DFQATT and CDR2 SNEGSKA (reference sequence). V was clipped by 3 bases and J by 3 bases; unmatched bases: 7. The CDR3, as DNA: TGCAGTGCTAGTACAACCGGGACAGGGGACACCGGGGAGCTGTTTTTT. It codes for CSASTTGTGDTGELFF.

CDR3 amino acids: CASTPTWADTQYF. The DNA of the CDR3 is TGTGCCAGCACCCCGACCTGGGCAGATACGCAGTATTTT. The rearrangement uses TRBV12-3 or TRBV12-4 and TRBJ2-3, with D hard to call. CDR3 length: 13 residues. V lost 7 bases to trimming and J lost 4 bases, with 12 bases between them.

In this sample, this clonotype turned up many times. The V and J genes are TRBV20-1 and TRBJ2-5, with D possibly matching TRBD2 (5 bases). The end of the DNA fits TRBJ2-3 better, so the J call may be wrong. The CDR3 extends over 10 amino acids. Germline-derived CDR1 and CDR2 are DFQATT and SNEGSKA (reference sequence). The CDR3 spells CSAFRETQYF. CDR3 nucleotides: TGCAGTGCCTTTAGGGAGACGCAGTATTTT.

This clonotype was counted only a few times. The chain recombines TRBV30 with TRBJ2-1; no clear D gene. The germline CDR1 and CDR2 sequences are GTSNPN and SVGIG (reference sequence). The CDR3 has 12 residues. With 2 bases removed from V and 8 bases from J, the gap between germline ends came to 10 bases. The CDR3 loop reads CAWSTGSYEQFF. CDR3 bases: TGTGCCTGGAGTACTGGTTCGTATGAGCAGTTCTTC. The full variable domain, its missing parts supplied by reference TRBV30 and TRBJ2-1, is SQTIHQWPATLVQPVGSPLSLECTVEGTSNPNLYWYRQAAGRGLQLLFYSVGIGQISSEVPQNLSASRPQDRQFILSSKKLLLSDSGFYLCAWSTGSYEQFFGPGTRLTVL.

Worth noting for this clonotype: This clone may be a read error of a much larger clone one base away. This chain uses TRBV7-2 with TRBJ2-5; weak D call: TRBD2 (7 bases). The length of the CDR3 is 13 residues. CDR1 and CDR2 from the germline V gene are SGHTA and FQGNSA. V gave up 7 bases and J gave up 7 bases, with 16 bases separating them. The CDR3 coding sequence is TGTGCCAGCATCCTAACTAGGGGGGGGACCCAGTACTTC. Translation: CASILTRGGTQYF.

The rearrangement joins TRBV12-3 or TRBV12-4 to TRBJ2-5; D unresolved. Between the trimmed V and J ends, which lost 5 bases and 6 bases, there was a span of 16 bases. This CDR3 is built from 14 residues. The CDR3 DNA reads TGTGCCAGCAGTCCCAGGTCCCGGGTGCAGACCCAGTACTTC. This gives the protein CASSPRSRVQTQYF.

This clonotype has a count of ten or more. J is TRBJ2-7 and V is TRBV20-1; weak D call: TRBD2 (6 bases). The CDR3 covers 12 residues. CDR1 and CDR2 from the germline V gene are DFQATT and SNEGSKA (reference sequence). V lost 5 bases, J lost 2 bases, and 10 bases lay in between. For the CDR3, the DNA is TGCAGTGCTGCCCCGGGGGCCTACGAGCAGTACTTC. It specifies CSAAPGAYEQYF.